Below, 16 T cell receptor beta chains from the same sample are listed, as sequenced in a study of CXCR3-negative and CXCR3-positive naive CD8 T cells. No cognate antigen is known for these TCRs. The TRB cDNA libraries were prepared by 5' RACE with UMI labels. Reanalyzing the 5' RACE reads, TCRdb keeps one entry per CDR3 protein, without DNA. Its table records approximately 59,000 distinct CDR3 sequences. Study-wide results and limits: A higher hydrophobicity marked the TRB CDR3s of CXCR3-positive naive cells versus CXCR3-negative naive cells.

The sample taken for sequencing was naive CXCR3+ CD8+ T cells from blood. The subset is: CD45RO-CCR7+CD27+CD95- naive CD8+ T cells expressing CXCR3 (TNR3+). Every receptor here comes from a human donor in good health. Some clones in this sample may be carry-over from other donors' samples.

The V call is TRBV28, the J call TRBJ1-1; TCRdb's D call, TRBD1, is unchecked because there is no DNA. The CDR3 totals 16 residues. Germline CDR1 MDHEN, CDR2 SYDVKM. CDR3 protein: CASSLNRGNMNTEAFF. Full variable domain (outside the CDR3, taken from reference TRBV28 and TRBJ1-1): DVKVTQSSRYLVKRTGEKVFLECVQDMDHENMFWYRQDPGLGLRLIYFSYDVKMKEKGDIPEGYSVSREKKERFSLILESASTNQTSMYLCASSLNRGNMNTEAFFGQGTRLTVV.

The J gene is TRBJ2-5, the V gene TRBV6-5. Germline-derived CDR1 and CDR2 are MNHEY and SVGAGI. This CDR3 spans 11 amino acids. The CDR3 loop is CASSYSETQYF.

V is TRBV29-1 and J is TRBJ2-7; the TCRdb call, TRBD1, lacks DNA for checking. This CDR3 comprises 14 residues. CDR1 SQVTM and CDR2 ANQGSEA come from the germline V gene. The CDR3: CSVEVPGRGYEQYF.

V usage is TRBV7-2 and J usage is TRBJ2-1; TCRdb gives TRBD1 as the D gene, but with no DNA this cannot be confirmed. Germline values: CDR1 SGHTA, CDR2 FQGNSA. CDR3 length: 14 amino acids. CDR3 sequence reads: CASNRDTSYNEQFF. The full variable domain, its missing parts supplied by reference TRBV7-2 and TRBJ2-1, is GAGVSQSPSNKVTEKGKDVELRCDPISGHTALYWYRQSLGQGLEFLIYFQGNSAPDKSGLPSDRFSAERTGGSVSTLTIQRTQQEDSAVYLCASNRDTSYNEQFFGPGTRLTVL.

The chain combines TRBV29-1 with TRBJ1-2; as DNA is missing, the TRBD1 call by TCRdb cannot be tested. From germline, CDR1 is SQVTM and CDR2 ANQGSEA. The CDR3 is 13 amino acids. CDR3 protein: CSAGTGIFDGYTF.

This chain uses TRBV19 with TRBJ2-7; TCRdb indicates TRBD1, and absent DNA this call remains unverified. CDR1 and CDR2 (germline): LNHDA, SQIVND (reference sequence). The CDR3 spans 15 residues. The CDR3 sequence: CASSPRGESYYEQYF. Full variable domain (missing parts from reference TRBV19 and TRBJ2-7): DGGITQSPKYLFRKEGQNVTLSCEQNLNHDAMYWYRQDPGQGLRLIYYSQIVNDFQKGDIAEGYSVSREKKESFPLTVTSAQKNPTAFYLCASSPRGESYYEQYFGPGTRLTVT.

The CDR3 sequence: CASSLTGGTEAFF. The chain has TRBV7-9 and TRBJ1-1; the TCRdb D gene call, TRBD1, has no DNA to confirm it. Germline V gene data show CDR1 as SEHNR and CDR2 as FQNEAQ (reference sequence). CDR3 length equals 13 residues. The whole variable domain, remainder taken from reference TRBV7-9 and TRBJ1-1, is DTGVSQNPRHKITKRGQNVTFRCDPISEHNRLYWYRQTLGQGPEFLTYFQNEAQLEKSRLLSDRFSAERPKGSFSTLEIQRTEQGDSAMYLCASSLTGGTEAFFGQGTRLTVV.

This chain uses TRBV2 with TRBJ1-5. This CDR3 has 16 residues. The germline V gene has CDR1 SNHLY and CDR2 FYNNEI. Here the CDR3 reads CASSEEGWGGYQPQHF. Drawing the rest from reference TRBV2 and TRBJ1-5, the complete variable domain is EPEVTQTPSHQVTQMGQEVILRCVPISNHLYFYWYRQILGQKVEFLVSFYNNEISEKSEIFDDQFSVERPDGSNFTLKIRSTKLEDSAMYFCASSEEGWGGYQPQHFGDGTRLSIL.

The chain links TRBV21-1 to TRBJ2-7; TCRdb's D call of TRBD1 is untestable without DNA. TRBV21-1 is given as a pseudogene. The CDR3 is 15 residues long. The CDR3 spells CASKLKVAGGDEQYF.

CDR3: CASNLGVPPYEQYF. V gene TRBV28 combines with J gene TRBJ2-7; lacking DNA, the TRBD1 call made by TCRdb goes unchecked. Germline V CDR1 and CDR2: MDHEN, SYDVKM. The CDR3 length is 14 residues.

The chain couples TRBV29-1 to TRBJ2-1; TCRdb indicates TRBD2, and absent DNA this call remains unverified. CDR1 and CDR2 (germline): SQVTM, ANQGSEA. The CDR3 sequence is 14 residues long. CDR3: CSVTGTMLYNEQFF.

This rearrangement joins TRBV6-5 to TRBJ2-1. The CDR3 length is 13 residues. Germline lookup yields CDR1 MNHEY and CDR2 SVGAGI. CDR3 amino acids: CASSYSAYNEQFF.

The chain links TRBV20-1 to TRBJ1-1; TCRdb calls TRBD1, which cannot be checked without DNA. The CDR3 is 14 residues long. Germline V gene lookup returns CDR1 DFQATT and CDR2 SNEGSKA (reference sequence). This CDR3 is CSAVLTGGGTEAFF.

The chain employs TRBV19 and TRBJ1-5. CDR3 length: 14 residues. CDR1 and CDR2 (germline): LNHDA, SQIVND (reference sequence). CDR3 protein: CASSIGVGSPPQHF. The full variable domain, with the rest looked up from reference TRBV19 and TRBJ1-5, is DGGITQSPKYLFRKEGQNVTLSCEQNLNHDAMYWYRQDPGQGLRLIYYSQIVNDFQKGDIAEGYSVSREKKESFPLTVTSAQKNPTAFYLCASSIGVGSPPQHFGDGTRLSIL.

The rearrangement joins TRBV28 to TRBJ2-5; as DNA is missing, the TRBD1 call by TCRdb cannot be tested. In germline, CDR1 is MDHEN, CDR2 SYDVKM. CDR3 size: 16 residues. The CDR3 sequence: CAGSFPKSRGGETQYF.

The rearrangement joins TRBV29-1 to TRBJ2-1. From germline, CDR1 is SQVTM and CDR2 ANQGSEA. The CDR3 contains 13 residues. CDR3 residues: CSVLVGPSIEQFF.